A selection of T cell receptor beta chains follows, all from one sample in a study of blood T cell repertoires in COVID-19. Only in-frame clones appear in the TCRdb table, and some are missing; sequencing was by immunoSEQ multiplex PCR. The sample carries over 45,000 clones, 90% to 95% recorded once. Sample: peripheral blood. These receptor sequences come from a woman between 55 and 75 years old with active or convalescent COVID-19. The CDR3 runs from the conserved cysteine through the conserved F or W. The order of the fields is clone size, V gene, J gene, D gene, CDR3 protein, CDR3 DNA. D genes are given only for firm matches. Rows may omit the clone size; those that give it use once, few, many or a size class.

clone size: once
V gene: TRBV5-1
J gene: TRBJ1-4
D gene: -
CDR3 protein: CASSLAVGGGEKLFF
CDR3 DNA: TGCGCCAGCAGCTTGGCCGTGGGGGGTGGAGAAAAACTGTTTTTT

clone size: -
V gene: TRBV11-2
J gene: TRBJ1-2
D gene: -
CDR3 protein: CASSLVRGPYGYTF
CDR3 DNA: TGTGCCAGCAGTCTAGTTCGGGGTCCTTATGGCTACACCTTC

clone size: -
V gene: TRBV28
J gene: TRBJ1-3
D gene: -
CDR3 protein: CATVPPRRSSGNTIYF
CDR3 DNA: TGTGCCACCGTCCCACCGCGACGGAGCTCTGGAAACACCATATATTTT

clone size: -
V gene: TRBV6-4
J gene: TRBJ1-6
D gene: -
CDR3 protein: CASSDWPNSPLHF
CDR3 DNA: TGTGCCAGCAGTGATTGGCCTAATTCACCCCTCCACTTT

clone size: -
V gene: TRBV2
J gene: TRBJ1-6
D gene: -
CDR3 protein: CASSEWGVRVGANSPLHF
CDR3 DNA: TGTGCCAGCAGTGAATGGGGTGTCAGGGTTGGGGCCAATTCACCCCTCCACTTT

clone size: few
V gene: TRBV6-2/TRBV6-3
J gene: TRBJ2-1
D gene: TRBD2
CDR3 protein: CASSVLAGTYNEQFF
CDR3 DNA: TGTGCCAGCAGTGTACTAGCGGGGACCTACAATGAGCAGTTCTTC

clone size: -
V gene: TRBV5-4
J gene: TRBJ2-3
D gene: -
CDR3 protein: CASSEATLGTDTQYF
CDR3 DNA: TGTGCCAGCAGCGAGGCCACACTAGGCACAGATACGCAGTATTTT

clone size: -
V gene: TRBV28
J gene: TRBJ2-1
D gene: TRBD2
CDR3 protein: CASSPLAAGSYNEQFF
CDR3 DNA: TGTGCCAGCAGTCCACTAGCGGCCGGCTCCTACAATGAGCAGTTCTTC

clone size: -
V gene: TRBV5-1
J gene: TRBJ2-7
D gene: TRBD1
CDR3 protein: CASSGQGGYEQYF
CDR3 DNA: TGCGCCAGCAGCGGACAGGGAGGCTACGAGCAGTACTTC

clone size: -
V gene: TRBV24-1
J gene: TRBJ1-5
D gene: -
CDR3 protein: CATSDEKQGSQHF
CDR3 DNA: TGTGCCACCAGTGACGAAAAACAGGGATCCCAGCATTTT

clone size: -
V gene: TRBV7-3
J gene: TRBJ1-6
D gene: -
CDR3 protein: CASSLQGKGSPLHF
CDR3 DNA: TGTGCCAGCAGCCTTCAGGGGAAGGGATCACCCCTCCACTTT

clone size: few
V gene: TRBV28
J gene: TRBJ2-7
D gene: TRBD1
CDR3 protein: CASSLFKGQGAYEQYF
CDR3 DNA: TGTGCCAGCAGTTTATTTAAGGGGCAGGGGGCCTACGAGCAGTACTTC

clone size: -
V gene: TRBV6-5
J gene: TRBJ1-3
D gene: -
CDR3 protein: CASSGVSGNTIYF
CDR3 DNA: TGTGCCAGCAGCGGGGTCTCTGGAAACACCATATATTTT

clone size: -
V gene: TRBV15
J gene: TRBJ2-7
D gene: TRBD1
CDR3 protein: CATSRGQGPRYEQYF
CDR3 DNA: TGTGCCACCAGCAGGGGACAGGGGCCCCGCTACGAGCAGTACTTC

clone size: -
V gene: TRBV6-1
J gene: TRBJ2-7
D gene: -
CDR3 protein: CASSEMGRGGTYEQYF
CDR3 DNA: TGTGCCAGCAGTGAAATGGGTAGGGGGGGTACCTACGAGCAGTACTTC

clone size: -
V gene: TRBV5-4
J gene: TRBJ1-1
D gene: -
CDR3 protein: CASSLAFGGSNTEAFF
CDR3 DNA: TGTGCCAGCAGCTTGGCCTTCGGGGGATCGAACACTGAAGCTTTCTTT

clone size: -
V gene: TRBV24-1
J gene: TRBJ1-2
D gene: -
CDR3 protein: CATSDPAGGSNYGYTF
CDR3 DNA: TGTGCCACCAGTGATCCGGCCGGGGGGTCTAATTATGGCTACACCTTC

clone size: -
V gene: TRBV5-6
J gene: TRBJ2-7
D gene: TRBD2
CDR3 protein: CASSLGGRDEQYF
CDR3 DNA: TGTGCCAGCAGCTTGGGCGGGAGGGACGAGCAGTACTTC

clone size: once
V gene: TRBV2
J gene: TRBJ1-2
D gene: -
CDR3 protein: CASSEDRQNYGYTF
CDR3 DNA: TGTGCCAGCAGTGAGGACAGACAAAACTATGGCTACACCTTC

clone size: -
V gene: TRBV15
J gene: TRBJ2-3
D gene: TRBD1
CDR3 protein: CATSGTGDHTDTQYF
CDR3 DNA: TGTGCCACCAGCGGGACAGGGGACCACACAGATACGCAGTATTTT

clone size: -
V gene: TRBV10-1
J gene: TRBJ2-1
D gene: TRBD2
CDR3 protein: CASSELGLAGFDEQFF
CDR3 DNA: TGCGCCAGCAGTGAGCTTGGACTAGCGGGTTTCGATGAGCAGTTCTTC

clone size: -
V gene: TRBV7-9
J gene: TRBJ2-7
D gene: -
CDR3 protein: CASSHPVEGAHEQYF
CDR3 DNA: TGTGCCAGCAGCCACCCGGTAGAAGGAGCCCACGAGCAGTACTTC

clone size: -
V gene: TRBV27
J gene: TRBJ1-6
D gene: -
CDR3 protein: CASSRTRQSSYNSPLHF
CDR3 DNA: TGTGCCAGCAGCCGCACGCGACAGAGCTCCTATAATTCACCCCTCCACTTT

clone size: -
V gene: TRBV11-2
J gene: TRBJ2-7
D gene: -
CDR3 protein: CASSYLSRLGGYEQYF
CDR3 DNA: TGTGCCAGCAGCTACCTCAGTCGTCTAGGAGGATACGAGCAGTACTTC

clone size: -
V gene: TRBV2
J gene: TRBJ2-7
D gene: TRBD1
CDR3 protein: CASRDRDLTYEQYF
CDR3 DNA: TGTGCCAGCAGAGACAGGGACCTCACCTACGAGCAGTACTTC

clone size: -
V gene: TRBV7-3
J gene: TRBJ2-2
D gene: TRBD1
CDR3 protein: CASSPLTGTTGELFF
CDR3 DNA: TGTGCCAGCAGCCCTTTGACAGGGACCACCGGGGAGCTGTTTTTT

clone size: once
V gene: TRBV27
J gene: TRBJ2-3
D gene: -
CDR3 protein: CASSFTFTDTQYF
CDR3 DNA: TGTGCCAGCAGTTTCACATTCACAGATACGCAGTATTTT

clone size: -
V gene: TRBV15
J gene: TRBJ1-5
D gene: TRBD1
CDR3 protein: CATSLRDRGNQPQHF
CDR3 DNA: TGTGCCACCAGCTTGAGAGACAGGGGCAATCAGCCCCAGCATTTT

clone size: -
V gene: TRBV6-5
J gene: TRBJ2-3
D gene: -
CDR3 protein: CASARQLGDTQYF
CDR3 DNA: TGTGCCAGCGCCAGACAGCTCGGAGATACGCAGTATTTT

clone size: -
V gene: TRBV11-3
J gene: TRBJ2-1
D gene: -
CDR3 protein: CASSLSLAGEQFF
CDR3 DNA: TGTGCCAGCAGCTTATCCCTAGCCGGTGAGCAGTTCTTC

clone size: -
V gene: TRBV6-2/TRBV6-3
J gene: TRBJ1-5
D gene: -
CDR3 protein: CASSYRGKLSNQPQHF
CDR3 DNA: TGTGCCAGCAGTTACAGGGGGAAACTTAGCAATCAGCCCCAGCATTTT

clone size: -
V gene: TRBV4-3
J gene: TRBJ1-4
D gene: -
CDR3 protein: CASSQDLAGSANEKLFF
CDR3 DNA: TGCGCCAGCAGCCAAGATCTAGCCGGATCGGCTAATGAAAAACTGTTTTTT

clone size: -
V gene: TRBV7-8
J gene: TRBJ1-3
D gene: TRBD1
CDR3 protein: CASSLRRGPGNTIYF
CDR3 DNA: TGTGCCAGCAGCTTACGTAGGGGGCCTGGAAACACCATATATTTT

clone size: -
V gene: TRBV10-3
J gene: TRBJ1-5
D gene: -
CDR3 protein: CAISTGNGQPQHF
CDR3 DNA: TGTGCCATCAGCACAGGGAACGGTCAGCCCCAGCATTTT

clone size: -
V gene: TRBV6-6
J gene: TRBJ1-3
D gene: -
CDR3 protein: CASSYREGSGNTIYF
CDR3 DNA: TGTGCCAGCAGTTATCGGGAGGGCTCTGGAAACACCATATATTTT

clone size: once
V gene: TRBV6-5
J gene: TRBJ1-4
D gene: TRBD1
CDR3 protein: CASRLDRDGEKLFF
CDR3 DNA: TGTGCCAGCAGATTGGACAGGGATGGTGAAAAACTGTTTTTT

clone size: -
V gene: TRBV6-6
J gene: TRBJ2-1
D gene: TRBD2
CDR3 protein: CASSYSMASGTNEQFF
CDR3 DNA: TGTGCCAGCAGTTACTCGATGGCTAGCGGCACCAATGAGCAGTTCTTC

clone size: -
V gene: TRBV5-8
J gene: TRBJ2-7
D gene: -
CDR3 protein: CASSPATAGGIDEQYF
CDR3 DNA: TGTGCCAGCAGCCCCGCTACGGCAGGGGGGATAGACGAGCAGTACTTC

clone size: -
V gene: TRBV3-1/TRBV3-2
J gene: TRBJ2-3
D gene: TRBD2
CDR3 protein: CASSRGQLAGGRTDTQYF
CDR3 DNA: TGTGCCAGCAGCCGGGGTCAACTAGCGGGGGGGCGCACAGATACGCAGTATTTT

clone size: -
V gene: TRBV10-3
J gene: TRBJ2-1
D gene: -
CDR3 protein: CAISDMTGSGNEQFF
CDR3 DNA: TGTGCCATCAGTGACATGACGGGATCAGGCAATGAGCAGTTCTTC

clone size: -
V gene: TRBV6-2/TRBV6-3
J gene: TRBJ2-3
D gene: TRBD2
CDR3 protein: CASSYAPLAASTDTQYF
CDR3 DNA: TGTGCCAGCAGTTACGCCCCTCTAGCGGCTAGCACAGATACGCAGTATTTT

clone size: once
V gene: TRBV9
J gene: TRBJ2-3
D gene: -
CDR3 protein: CASSSRSGYGTDTQYF
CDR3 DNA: TGTGCCAGCAGCAGTCGATCGGGTTACGGAACAGATACGCAGTATTTT

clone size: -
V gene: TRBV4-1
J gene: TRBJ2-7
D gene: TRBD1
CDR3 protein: CASSQEVPGQLYEQYF
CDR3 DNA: TGCGCCAGCAGCCAAGAAGTTCCGGGACAGCTTTACGAGCAGTACTTC

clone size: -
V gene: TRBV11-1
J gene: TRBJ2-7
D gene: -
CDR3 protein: CASSYPGAYEQYF
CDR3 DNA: TGTGCCAGCAGCTACCCGGGGGCCTACGAGCAGTACTTC

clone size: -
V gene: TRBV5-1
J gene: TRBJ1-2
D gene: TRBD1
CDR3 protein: CASSFGQGTVYTF
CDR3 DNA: TGCGCCAGCAGCTTTGGACAGGGGACTGTCTACACCTTC

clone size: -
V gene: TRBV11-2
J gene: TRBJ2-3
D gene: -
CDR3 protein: CASSLFTSTDTQYF
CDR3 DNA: TGTGCCAGCAGCTTATTCACTAGCACAGATACGCAGTATTTT